This T cell receptor (beta chain) originates from a study of blood T cell repertoires in COVID-19. Study at large: Specimens from acute and convalescent COVID-19 originated in the United States, Italy and Spain. Sample material is recorded as cDNA or gDNA derived from T cells, B-cell-depleted T cells, or PBMCs.

Methods used by the authors: Estimation of nucleated cell counts relied on the amplification of reference gene primers. Clones were read by immunoSEQ multiplex PCR, and TCRdb kept only the in-frame ones, dropping some. Clone size and the V and J calls come from that table; the DNA yielded D and trimming. This sample has some 100,000 clones, with 90% to 95% found just once. The CDR3 is 15 amino acids. Trimming shortened V by 5 bases and J by 4 bases, and 21 bases separated the two germline ends. CDR1 and CDR2 from the germline V gene are SQVTM and ANQGSEA. The sample was peripheral blood. The clonotype comes from a man in his 60s with acute or convalescent COVID-19. The chain links TRBV29-1 to TRBJ2-7; weak D call: TRBD1 (6 bases). The DNA for the CDR3 is TGCAGCGTTAGCCCCAAACAGGGTTCCCAGTACGAGCAGTACTTC. Protein sequence: CSVSPKQGSQYEQYF.